This TCR beta chain was sequenced during a study of blood T cell repertoires in COVID-19. Across the study: Sources were T cells, B-cell-depleted T cells, or PBMCs; the material itself was cDNA or gDNA.

The protocol was immunoSEQ multiplex PCR, while the TCRdb copy is restricted to in-frame clones and leaves out a portion. The data show fewer than 250,000 clones, around 82% seen once. Cohort assignment relied on participant-reported clinical history. Up to 2 weeks before entering the study, exposed participants had met a COVID-19 case. The length of the CDR3 is 14 residues. Germline V gives CDR1 SGDLS, CDR2 YYNGEE. V was cut by 7 bases and J by 0 bases, with 12 bases left in between. The sequenced sample consisted of PBMCs or T cells enriched from blood (not recorded which). The chain is built from TRBV9 and TRBJ2-3; D may be TRBD2 (6 bases). The sequence was collected from a woman in her thirties or forties who had been exposed to COVID-19. The CDR3 DNA follows: TGTGCCAGCCGGGACTCATCTAGCACAGATACGCAGTATTTT. This encodes CASRDSSSTDTQYF.